Sequencing of this TCR beta chain was carried out in a study of T-cell memory formation after mild COVID-19. Study-wide results and limits: A balance of CD4 and CD8 characterized clones contracting day 15 to 85, whereas later expanders leaned CD4+.

Comment on this clonotype: Its antigen remains unidentified.

Trimming removed 0 bases from V and 6 bases from J, with 11 bases in between. Germline CDR1 reads SGHRS; CDR2 reads YFSETQ. CDR3 length: 14 residues. TCRdb processed the 5' RACE reads anew with MiXCR; each CDR3 protein has one entry. The profile shows over 150,000 distinct CDR3 sequences, about 18% of them singletons. The TCR was taken from a man aged 18-30 years who had mild COVID-19 (a few samples of this study predate the infection). Cell type and time point are not known. The rearrangement links TRBV5-1 to TRBJ2-3; a possible D gene is TRBD2 (6 bases). Source material: PBMCs or a T cell subset sorted from them (not recorded which). The CDR3 region has the DNA TGCGCCAGCAGCTTGGTGAGCGGGTCTGATACGCAGTATTTT. Translation: CASSLVSGSDTQYF.